The clone carrying this TCR beta chain was counted only a few times. This entry belongs to a study of neurological immune-mediated disorders. Across the whole study: Of the roughly 34 patients who had multiple sclerosis, 31 had the relapsing-remitting form and 3 had the secondary progressive form.

TCRdb used MiXCR to reprocess the 5' RACE reads, holding one entry per CDR3 protein. The sample shows around 130,000 distinct CDR3 sequences, about 3.4% of them seen only once. Germline values: CDR1 KGHSH, CDR2 LQKENI. Between the trimmed V and J ends, which lost 3 bases and 6 bases, there was a span of 10 bases. CDR3 length: 13 residues. The gene calls are TRBV18 and TRBJ2-3; weak D call: TRBD2 (5 bases). The material sequenced was PBMCs. The sequence derives from a woman aged 25 to 39 with multiple sclerosis. The CDR3 protein is CASSPQTGDTQYF. CDR3 nucleotides: TGTGCCAGCTCACCCCAGACGGGGGATACGCAGTATTTT.